This T cell receptor beta chain was sequenced during a study of spatial heterogeneity in lung cancer. TCRdb reprocessed the 5' RACE reads via MiXCR and lists one record per CDR3 protein. The table lists approximately 52,000 distinct CDR3 sequences, 5.3% of them singletons. This CDR3 has 17 amino acids. Losses at the gene ends were 1 base for V and 3 bases for J; bases not matched to a gene: 1. Per the germline V gene, CDR1 is ENHRY and CDR2 is SYGVKD. Time point denoted: sample taken at primary tumor resection. There were 70 to 80 donors, all of them untreated patients with early-stage non-small cell lung cancer. This clonotype was seen many times.

The sequencing here drew on PBMCs, taken at surgery. The receptor was isolated from a male donor with early-stage non-small cell lung cancer. The gene calls are TRBV10-3 and TRBJ2-6; 12 nucleotides match TRBD1. Here the CDR3 reads CAISEWDRGLGANVLTF. CDR3 in DNA: TGTGCCATCAGTGAGTGGGACAGGGGGCTTGGGGCCAACGTCCTGACTTTC.